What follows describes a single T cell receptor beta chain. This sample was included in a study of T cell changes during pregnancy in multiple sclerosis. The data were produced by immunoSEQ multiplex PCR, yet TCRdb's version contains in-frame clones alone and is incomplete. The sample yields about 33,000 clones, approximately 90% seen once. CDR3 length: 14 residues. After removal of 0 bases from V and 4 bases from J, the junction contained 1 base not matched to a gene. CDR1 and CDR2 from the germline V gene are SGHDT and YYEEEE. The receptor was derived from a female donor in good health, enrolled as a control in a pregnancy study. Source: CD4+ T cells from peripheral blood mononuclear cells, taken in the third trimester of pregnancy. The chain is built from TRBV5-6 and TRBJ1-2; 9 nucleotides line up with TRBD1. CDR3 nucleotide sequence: TGTGCCAGCAGCTTGGCACAGGGGGCCTATGGCTACACCTTC. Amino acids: CASSLAQGAYGYTF.